The sequence of this TCR beta chain was determined in a study of beta chain features in type 1 diabetes. This clone was seen a handful of times. The CDR3 has 14 amino acids. Trimming cost V 4 bases and J 3 bases; bases outside gene matches: 1. From germline, CDR1 is SNHLY and CDR2 FYNNEI. TCRB transcripts that were expressed got sequenced, as all of the isolated RNA had been reverse transcribed. Some clones are missing from TCRdb's copy, which holds only in-frame ones; the method was immunoSEQ multiplex PCR. The repertoire holds some 410,000 clones, 11% to 15% seen once, with 0.035% to 0.045% in the top ten.

What was sequenced was naive CD4+ T cells from blood. The chain has TRBV2 and TRBJ2-1, with 9 bases fitting TRBD2. This TCR was recovered from a young man in good health. The CDR3 nucleotides read TGTGCCAGCAGTGCTAGCGGGAACTACAATGAGCAGTTCTTC. It is translated as CASSASGNYNEQFF.